The 17 T cell receptor beta chains below come from one sample, sequenced in a study of cytomegalovirus exposure and HLA in healthy donors. 13 Jbeta primers and 60 Vbeta primers were used for the PCR. The table came from immunoSEQ multiplex PCR; TCRdb's copy has only in-frame clones and leaves some out. The sample has 130,000 or so clones; approximately 88% are singletons. The sequencing input was PBMCs. These receptors all come from a woman in her forties in good health and CMV-seronegative.

The chain's CDR3 is CASSLAPSSYNSPLHF. In DNA form, the CDR3 reads TGTGCCAGCAGCTTGGCACCGAGCTCCTATAATTCACCCCTCCACTTT. This sequence joins TRBV5-5 and TRBJ1-6, with D unresolved. Looked up from germline, CDR1 is SGHKS and CDR2 is YYEKEE (reference sequence). V lost 0 bases, J lost 0 bases, and 7 bases lay in between. This CDR3 has 16 residues.

The chain carries TRBV30 and TRBJ2-2; 7 positions match TRBD2. The CDR3 extends over 16 amino acids. J lost 6 bases, V lost 0 bases, and 10 bases had no gene match. Germline V gives CDR1 GTSNPN, CDR2 SVGIG (reference sequence). The CDR3 nucleotides are TGTGCCTGGAGTGTACCTGGGAGGGCTTGGGCCGGGGAGCTGTTTTTT. Protein product: CAWSVPGRAWAGELFF. The full variable domain, rest sourced from reference TRBV30 and TRBJ2-2, is SQTIHQWPATLVQPVGSPLSLECTVEGTSNPNLYWYRQAAGRGLQLLFYSVGIGQISSEVPQNLSASRPQDRQFILSSKKLLLSDSGFYLCAWSVPGRAWAGELFFGEGSRLTVL.

As for this clone: A junction end diverges from the germline sequence, so it may reflect a read error. The chain recombines TRBV23-1 with TRBJ1-4, with D tentatively TRBD1 (5 bases). TRBV23-1 is filed as an ORF, its function uncertain. This CDR3 contains 14 residues. The CDR3 sequence is CASSQSGANEKLFF. The CDR3 DNA sequence: TGCGCCAGCAGTCAATCAGGGGCTAACGAAAAACTGTTTTTT.

The rearrangement joins TRBV9 to TRBJ2-2, with D perhaps matching TRBD2 (6 bases). V dropped 0 bases and J dropped 6 bases, with 12 bases sitting between them. This CDR3 contains 15 residues. Looked up from germline, CDR1 is SGDLS and CDR2 is YYNGEE. CDR3 amino acids: CASSVGTTDPGELFF. Written as DNA, the CDR3 is TGTGCCAGCAGCGTAGGGACTACCGACCCCGGGGAGCTGTTTTTT.

The chain links TRBV5-4 to TRBJ1-3; no firm D call. The CDR3 sequence is 14 residues long. CDR1 and CDR2 from the germline V gene are SGHNT and YYREEE (reference sequence). Trimming stripped 5 bases from V and 0 bases from J, with 9 bases between. The CDR3 loop reads CASSPGVSGNTIYF. Here the CDR3 DNA reads TGTGCCAGCAGTCCAGGTGTCTCTGGAAACACCATATATTTT.

The rearrangement joins TRBV28 to TRBJ2-7; 7 bases agree with TRBD1. Germline lookup yields CDR1 MDHEN and CDR2 SYDVKM. After removal of 8 bases from V and 2 bases from J, the junction contained 6 bases not matched to a gene. The CDR3 is made up of 13 amino acids. The CDR3 DNA follows: TGTGCCAGCGGGCAGGGGGTGGCCTACGAGCAGTACTTC. It yields the protein CASGQGVAYEQYF. The full variable domain, in which reference TRBV28 and TRBJ2-7 provide the parts outside the CDR3, is DVKVTQSSRYLVKRTGEKVFLECVQDMDHENMFWYRQDPGLGLRLIYFSYDVKMKEKGDIPEGYSVSREKKERFSLILESASTNQTSMYLCASGQGVAYEQYFGPGTRLTVT.

The rearrangement links TRBV27 to TRBJ1-1, with D unclear. Trimming removed 3 bases at V and 4 bases at J, with 12 bases between. Per the germline V gene, CDR1 is MNHEY and CDR2 is SMNVEV (reference sequence). The CDR3 runs 14 residues. DNA for the CDR3: TGTGCCAGCAGTTTTAAGCCAGGAGGCACTGAAGCTTTCTTT. This encodes CASSFKPGGTEAFF.

The gene calls are TRBV25-1 and TRBJ2-2; the D is unclear. This CDR3 comprises 16 residues. V shed 1 base and J shed 7 bases, with 16 bases lying between them. Germline CDR1 MGHDK, CDR2 SYGVNS. The DNA for the CDR3 is TGTGCCAGCAGTGAATTAGCACTAACCCGTGACGGGGAGCTGTTTTTT. Translating gives CASSELALTRDGELFF.

This clone was counted a few times. The CDR3: CASSKRALGGRHSGNTIYF. Here the CDR3 DNA reads TGTGCCAGCAGCAAACGGGCCCTGGGGGGACGCCACTCTGGAAACACCATATATTTT. The chain uses TRBV21-1 and TRBJ1-3. TRBV21-1 is tagged as a pseudogene. The CDR3 covers 19 residues.

This clone was counted a few times. The chain employs TRBV2 and TRBJ1-5; D is possibly TRBD1 (6 bases). Germline V gene data show CDR1 as SNHLY and CDR2 as FYNNEI. The V gene lost 4 bases and the J gene lost 5 bases, with 15 bases spanning the gap. The CDR3 sequence is 15 residues long. CDR3 nucleotide sequence: TGTGCCAGCAGTGCATTACAGGGTTCGTATCAGCCCCAGCATTTT. It yields the protein CASSALQGSYQPQHF.

J is TRBJ2-3 and V is TRBV5-1, with a weak D call TRBD1 (6 bases). CDR1 and CDR2 (germline): SGHRS, YFSETQ. This CDR3 is 14 amino acids long. The V end was cut by 5 bases, the J end by 2 bases, with 12 bases between. DNA of the CDR3: TGCGCCAGCAGAGGGGGATCACCCACAGATACGCAGTATTTT. Its protein is CASRGGSPTDTQYF.

J is TRBJ1-2 and V is TRBV28, with 8 positions matching TRBD1. J lost 4 bases, V lost 6 bases, and 16 bases had no gene match. CDR1 is MDHEN, CDR2 SYDVKM, per germline. CDR3 length equals 17 residues. In nucleotides, the CDR3 is TGTGCCAGCAGCCCCCGCTCCCAAATCAGGGGGCTCTATGGCTACACCTTC. The encoded protein is CASSPRSQIRGLYGYTF.

This chain links TRBV6-6 with TRBJ1-2, with a weak D call TRBD1 (5 bases). Germline loops: CDR1 MNHNY, CDR2 SVGAGI (reference sequence). This CDR3 spans 16 amino acids. The germline V and J ends were trimmed by 0 bases and 2 bases, with 13 bases remaining between them. This chain's CDR3 is CASSYSTHRLNYGYTF. CDR3 coding DNA: TGTGCCAGCAGTTACTCGACTCACAGGCTCAACTATGGCTACACCTTC.

The chain's CDR3 is CASKSTGGTDTQYF. The CDR3 DNA is TGTGCCAGCAAATCAACAGGAGGGACAGATACGCAGTATTTT. The chain combines TRBV28 with TRBJ2-3; a possible D gene is TRBD2 (6 bases). CDR1 is MDHEN and CDR2 is SYDVKM in the germline V gene. The CDR3 totals 14 residues. V was cut by 7 bases and J by 3 bases, with 14 bases left in between. The complete variable domain, with remaining parts taken from reference TRBV28 and TRBJ2-3, reads DVKVTQSSRYLVKRTGEKVFLECVQDMDHENMFWYRQDPGLGLRLIYFSYDVKMKEKGDIPEGYSVSREKKERFSLILESASTNQTSMYLCASKSTGGTDTQYFGPGTRLTVL.

The CDR3 nucleotides read TGTGCCAGCAGTGAAGGGCGGGGATCCTACAATGAGCAGTTCTTC. Encoded protein: CASSEGRGSYNEQFF. The chain combines TRBV2 with TRBJ2-1, with a weak D call TRBD2 (6 bases). V gave up 1 base and J gave up 1 base, with 8 bases separating them. This CDR3 is 15 amino acids long. Germline CDR1 SNHLY, CDR2 FYNNEI.

CDR3 amino acids: CASSDAAGGYEQYF. The DNA of the CDR3 is TGTGCCAGCAGTGATGCGGCGGGAGGCTACGAGCAGTACTTC. The V call is TRBV2, the J call TRBJ2-7, with 8 positions matching TRBD2. CDR1 and CDR2 (germline): SNHLY, FYNNEI. The CDR3 loop spans 14 amino acids. V trimming: 3 bases; J trimming: 3 bases; junction bases outside the gene matches: 4.

The chain carries TRBV30 and TRBJ1-6, with D tentatively TRBD1 (6 bases). The CDR3 has 15 amino acids. V lost 0 bases, J lost 9 bases, and 15 bases lay in between. Germline loops: CDR1 GTSNPN, CDR2 SVGIG (reference sequence). Here the CDR3 reads CAWSVLHQGSSPLHF. The DNA of the CDR3 is TGTGCCTGGAGTGTACTCCATCAGGGGAGTTCACCCCTCCACTTT.